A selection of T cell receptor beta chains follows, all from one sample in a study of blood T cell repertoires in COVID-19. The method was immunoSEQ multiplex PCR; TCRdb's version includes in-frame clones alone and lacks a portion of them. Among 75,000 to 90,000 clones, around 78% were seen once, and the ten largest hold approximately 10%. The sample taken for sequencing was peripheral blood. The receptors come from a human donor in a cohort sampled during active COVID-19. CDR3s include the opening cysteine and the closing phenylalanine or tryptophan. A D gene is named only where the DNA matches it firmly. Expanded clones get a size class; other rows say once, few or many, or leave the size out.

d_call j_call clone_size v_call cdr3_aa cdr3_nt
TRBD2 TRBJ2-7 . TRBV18 CASSQKYGLAVYEQYF TGTGCCAGCTCACAAAAATACGGACTAGCGGTCTACGAGCAGTACTTC
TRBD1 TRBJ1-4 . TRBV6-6 CASSTGQGLGEKLFF TGTGCCAGCAGTACCGGACAGGGTTTAGGGGAAAAACTGTTTTTT
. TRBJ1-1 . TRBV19 CASTSPGQRMNTEAFF TGTGCCAGTACCTCCCCCGGACAGCGCATGAACACTGAAGCTTTCTTT
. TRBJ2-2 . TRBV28 CASSFVGAAKTGELFF TGTGCCAGCAGTTTTGTGGGGGCAGCGAAGACCGGGGAGCTGTTTTTT
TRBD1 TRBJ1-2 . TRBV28 CASTSGGYYGYTF TGTGCCAGCACCTCAGGGGGCTACTATGGCTACACCTTC
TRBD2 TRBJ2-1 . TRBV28 CASSRLAGSSYNEQFF TGTGCCAGCAGTCGGCTAGCGGGGAGCTCCTACAATGAGCAGTTCTTC
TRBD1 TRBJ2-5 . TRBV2 CASRFTGDGTQYF TGTGCCAGCAGGTTCACAGGGGACGGGACCCAGTACTTC
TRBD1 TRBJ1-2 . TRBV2 CASSEGRGYGYTF TGTGCCAGCAGTGAGGGCAGGGGGTATGGCTACACCTTC
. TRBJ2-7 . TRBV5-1 CASSDSDGFVYEQYF TGCGCCAGCTCGGACTCGGATGGATTCGTCTACGAGCAGTACTTC
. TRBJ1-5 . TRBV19 CASSIVQGDGQPQHF TGTGCCAGTAGTATAGTGCAGGGTGACGGTCAGCCCCAGCATTTT
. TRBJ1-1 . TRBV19 CASSILPGRGNTEAFF TGTGCCAGTAGTATACTACCCGGCAGGGGGAACACTGAAGCTTTCTTT
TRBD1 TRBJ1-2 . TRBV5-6 CASSFLPGTGNHYGYTF TGTGCCAGCAGCTTTCTCCCCGGGACAGGCAATCATTATGGCTACACCTTC
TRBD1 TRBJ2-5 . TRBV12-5 CASGLGSIDNRGQETQYF TGTGCTAGTGGTTTGGGATCCATCGATAACAGGGGGCAGGAGACCCAGTACTTC
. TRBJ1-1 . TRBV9 CASSATSARDTEAFF TGTGCCAGCAGCGCGACCTCAGCTCGGGACACTGAAGCTTTCTTT
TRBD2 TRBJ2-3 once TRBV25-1 CASSPLAASTDTQYF TGTGCCAGCAGCCCGCTAGCGGCTAGCACAGATACGCAGTATTTT
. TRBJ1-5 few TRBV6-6 CASSNKRGQPQHF TGTGCCAGCAGTAACAAAAGGGGGCAGCCCCAGCATTTT